Listed here are 16 T cell receptor beta chains from one sample, sequenced in a study of T-cell reconstitution after alpha-beta-depleted transplantation in children. A library of TCRbeta sequences, prepared with unique molecular identifiers, was generated. TCRdb independently ran MiXCR on the PCR reads; one entry per CDR3 protein. The sample records 240,000 or so distinct CDR3 sequences, around 7.8% being singletons. The sample in question was PBMCs, mostly from graft donor cells, obtained 180 days after TCRalphabeta/CD19-depleted stem cell transplant. The receptor set was obtained from a male patient between 10 and 17 years old who had a stem cell transplant for acute lymphoblastic leukemia, so the T cells may come from the graft donor.

This clonotype has at least ten counts. The chain has TRBV7-2 and TRBJ1-2; D unresolved. CDR3 size: 14 residues. CDR1 is SGHTA, CDR2 FQGNSA, per germline. The germline V and J ends were trimmed by 7 bases and 4 bases, with 16 bases remaining between them. The CDR3 here is CASIQETPFYGYTF. In DNA, the CDR3 is TGTGCCAGCATCCAGGAGACCCCTTTCTATGGCTACACCTTC.

This clonotype was recorded at least ten times. This chain uses TRBV11-2 with TRBJ2-5; no reliable D call. V was pared by 1 base and J by 4 bases, with 10 bases between. The CDR3 runs 14 residues. CDR1 SGHAT and CDR2 FQNNGV come from the germline V gene. The DNA for the CDR3 is TGTGCCAGCAGCTTAGTGGGATACAGAGAGACCCAGTACTTC. Translating gives CASSLVGYRETQYF.

In this sample, this clonotype turned up many times. The chain employs TRBV24-1 and TRBJ2-2; 7 nucleotides agree with TRBD1. Germline CDR1 reads KGHDR; CDR2 reads SFDVKD. This CDR3 region has 14 residues. With V trimmed by 4 bases and J by 6 bases, 4 bases remained unmatched. Here the CDR3 reads CATSDPTGAGELFF. Here the CDR3 DNA reads TGTGCCACCAGTGACCCAACAGGGGCCGGGGAGCTGTTTTTT.

This clonotype showed up many times. The chain couples TRBV10-3 to TRBJ1-4, with 7 bases matching TRBD1. The CDR3 extends over 16 amino acids. Germline-derived CDR1 and CDR2 are ENHRY and SYGVKD. Germline trimming cut 4 bases from V and 4 bases from J; bases unmatched to any gene: 9. CDR3 protein: CAISAGTAAVNEKLFF. In DNA, the CDR3 is TGTGCCATCAGTGCCGGGACAGCGGCCGTTAATGAAAAACTGTTTTTT.

This chain uses TRBV3-1 with TRBJ2-7; maybe TRBD2 (6 bases). Trimming left V 0 bases short and J 6 bases short, with 18 bases between. Germline V gene lookup returns CDR1 LGHDT and CDR2 YNNKEL (reference sequence). The length of the CDR3 is 16 residues. The CDR3 here is CASSQDGGTANSEQYF. The CDR3 DNA follows: TGTGCCAGCAGCCAAGACGGCGGGACGGCGAACTCCGAGCAGTACTTC.

The table lists this clonotype with many counts. The gene calls are TRBV28 and TRBJ1-1; no firm D call. CDR1 MDHEN and CDR2 SYDVKM come from the germline V gene. This CDR3 is built from 13 residues. Deletions cut 1 base from V and 8 bases from J, with 11 bases between. The CDR3 DNA reads as TGTGCCAGCAGTTTATTCGGGGTAATCGAAGCTTTCTTT. It encodes CASSLFGVIEAFF.

This clonotype was seen repeatedly, ten times or more. J is TRBJ2-5 and V is TRBV7-9; D is uncertain. Germline CDR1 is SEHNR and CDR2 is FQNEAQ (reference sequence). The CDR3 is 13 amino acids. V was pared by 2 bases and J by 4 bases, with 8 bases between. The DNA of the CDR3 is TGTGCCAGCAGCTTAACGTGGGGAGAGACCCAGTACTTC. As protein: CASSLTWGETQYF.

This clonotype was found a few times. This chain connects TRBV29-1 to TRBJ1-2; D is ambiguous. Looked up from germline, CDR1 is SQVTM and CDR2 is ANQGSEA. The germline V and J ends were trimmed by 7 bases and 4 bases, with 16 bases remaining between them. This CDR3 spans 13 amino acids. The CDR3, as DNA: TGCAGCGCCCCGACACCGACTCCCTATGGCTACACCTTC. Protein product: CSAPTPTPYGYTF.

This clonotype came up many times. The V gene is TRBV7-2, the J gene TRBJ1-2; D ambiguous. The V gene lost 4 bases and the J gene lost 8 bases, with 11 bases spanning the gap. CDR3 size: 12 residues. Germline-derived CDR1 and CDR2 are SGHTA and FQGNSA. The DNA of the CDR3 is TGTGCCAGCAGCTCGGGAGGATTCGGCTACACCTTC. As protein: CASSSGGFGYTF.

This clonotype appeared many times. The gene calls are TRBV7-2 and TRBJ1-5; D unclear. This CDR3 spans 15 amino acids. CDR1 SGHTA and CDR2 FQGNSA come from the germline V gene. Between the trimmed V and J ends, which lost 3 bases and 0 bases, there was a span of 9 bases. Written as DNA, the CDR3 is TGTGCCAGCAGCTTTATAGGGAATAGCAATCAGCCCCAGCATTTT. Its protein product is CASSFIGNSNQPQHF.

The V gene is TRBV5-6, the J gene TRBJ2-6; no firm D call. V was clipped by 3 bases and J by 2 bases, with 9 bases between them. There are 15 residues in the CDR3. From germline, CDR1 is SGHDT and CDR2 YYEEEE. CDR3 sequence reads: CASSSWMAGANVLTF. CDR3 DNA: TGTGCCAGCAGCTCTTGGATGGCTGGGGCCAACGTCCTGACTTTC. Full variable domain (missing parts from reference TRBV5-6 and TRBJ2-6): DAGVTQSPTHLIKTRGQQVTLRCSPKSGHDTVSWYQQALGQGPQFIFQYYEEEERQRGNFPDRFSGHQFPNYSSELNVNALLLGDSALYLCASSSWMAGANVLTFGAGSRLTVL.

This clonotype was recorded at least ten times. The rearrangement links TRBV27 to TRBJ1-5, with unresolved D. This CDR3 has 14 amino acids. Per the germline V gene, CDR1 is MNHEY and CDR2 is SMNVEV (reference sequence). Deletions cut 3 bases from V and 3 bases from J, with 9 bases between. CDR3: CASSFSGPNQPQHF. CDR3 bases: TGTGCCAGCAGTTTCTCCGGGCCCAATCAGCCCCAGCATTTT.

V usage is TRBV2 and J usage is TRBJ2-3; D tentatively reads TRBD1 or TRBD2 (6 bases each). There are 15 residues in the CDR3. Germline V lookup: CDR1 SNHLY, CDR2 FYNNEI. Trimming stripped 6 bases from V and 2 bases from J, with 15 bases between. CDR3 sequence (DNA): TGTGCCAGCAGGATAACGGGGGCCCCCACAGATACGCAGTATTTT. Protein: CASRITGAPTDTQYF.

This clonotype was recorded many times. J is TRBJ1-2 and V is TRBV6-5; 9 bases line up with TRBD1. Germline CDR1 is MNHEY and CDR2 is SVGAGI. Trimming removed 0 bases from V and 9 bases from J; junction bases left unmatched: 5. This CDR3 is built from 14 residues. Written as DNA, the CDR3 is TGTGCCAGCAGTTACTCTGAGGGACAGGGTCGCTACACCTTC. As protein: CASSYSEGQGRYTF.

This clonotype was counted many times. This chain joins TRBV6-2 or TRBV6-3 and TRBJ2-2; 10 nucleotides match TRBD1. The ends lost 3 bases at V and 7 bases at J; junction bases unmatched: 8. The CDR3 loop spans 16 amino acids. Germline V gives CDR1 MNHEY, CDR2 SVGEGT. CDR3 sequence reads: CASSYMGQGIGGELFF. The CDR3 DNA is TGTGCCAGCAGTTATATGGGACAGGGGATTGGCGGGGAGCTGTTTTTT.

This clonotype has ten or more counts. This rearrangement joins TRBV19 to TRBJ2-1; 10 bases are shared with TRBD2. The CDR3 is made up of 15 amino acids. CDR1 and CDR2 (germline): LNHDA, SQIVND (reference sequence). V lost 7 bases, J lost 0 bases, and 3 bases stayed unmatched. The CDR3 nucleotides read TGTGCCAGTAACCCTAGCGGGAGCTCCTACAATGAGCAGTTCTTC. Translated, it gives CASNPSGSSYNEQFF.